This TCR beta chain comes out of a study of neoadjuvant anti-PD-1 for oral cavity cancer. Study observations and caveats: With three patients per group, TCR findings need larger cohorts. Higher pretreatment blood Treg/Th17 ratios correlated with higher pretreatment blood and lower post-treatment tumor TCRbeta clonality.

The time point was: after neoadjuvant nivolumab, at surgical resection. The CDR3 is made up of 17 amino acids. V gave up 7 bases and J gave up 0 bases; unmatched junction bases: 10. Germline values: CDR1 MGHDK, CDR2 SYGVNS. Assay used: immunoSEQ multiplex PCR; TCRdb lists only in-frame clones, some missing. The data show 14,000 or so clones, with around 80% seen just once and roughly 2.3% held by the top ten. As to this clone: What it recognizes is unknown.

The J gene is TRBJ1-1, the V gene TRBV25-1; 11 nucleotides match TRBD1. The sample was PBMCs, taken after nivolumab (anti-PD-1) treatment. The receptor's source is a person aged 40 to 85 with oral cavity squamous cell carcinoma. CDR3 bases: TGTGCCAGCACCACCACCGGGACAGGGGGTTTGAACACTGAAGCTTTCTTT. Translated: CASTTTGTGGLNTEAFF.